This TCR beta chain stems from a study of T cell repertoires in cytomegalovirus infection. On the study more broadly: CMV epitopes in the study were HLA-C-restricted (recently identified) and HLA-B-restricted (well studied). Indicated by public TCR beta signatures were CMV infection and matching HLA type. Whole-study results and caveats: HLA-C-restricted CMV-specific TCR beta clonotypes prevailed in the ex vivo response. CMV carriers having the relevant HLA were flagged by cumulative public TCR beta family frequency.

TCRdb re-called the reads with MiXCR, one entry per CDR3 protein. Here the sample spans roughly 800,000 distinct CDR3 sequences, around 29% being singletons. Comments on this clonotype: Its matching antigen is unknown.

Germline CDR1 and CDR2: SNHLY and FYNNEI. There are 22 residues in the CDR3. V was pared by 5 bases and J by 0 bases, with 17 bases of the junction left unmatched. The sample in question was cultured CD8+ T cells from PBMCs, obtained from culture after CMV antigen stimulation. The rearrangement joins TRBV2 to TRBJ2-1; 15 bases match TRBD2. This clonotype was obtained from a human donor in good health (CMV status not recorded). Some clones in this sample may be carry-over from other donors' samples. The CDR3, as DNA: TGTGCCAGCAGTCGGCCGGGACTAGCGGGGGGTCCAGACTTAAGCTCCTACAATGAGCAGTTCTTC. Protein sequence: CASSRPGLAGGPDLSSYNEQFF.